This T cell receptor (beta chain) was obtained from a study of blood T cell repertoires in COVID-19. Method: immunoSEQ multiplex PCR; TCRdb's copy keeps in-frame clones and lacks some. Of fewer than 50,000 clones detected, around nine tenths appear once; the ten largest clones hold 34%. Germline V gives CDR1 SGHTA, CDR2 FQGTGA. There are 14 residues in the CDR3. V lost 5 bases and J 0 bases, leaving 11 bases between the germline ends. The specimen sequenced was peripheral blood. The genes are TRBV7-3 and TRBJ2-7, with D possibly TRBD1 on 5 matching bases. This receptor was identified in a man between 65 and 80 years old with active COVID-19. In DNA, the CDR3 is TGTGCCAGCAGCGCGACAGTTGGCTCCTACGAGCAGTACTTC. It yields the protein CASSATVGSYEQYF.